This is a list of T cell receptor beta chains from one sample in a study of blood T cell repertoires in COVID-19. Method: immunoSEQ multiplex PCR; TCRdb's copy keeps in-frame clones and lacks some. The sample carries 250,000 to 300,000 clones, approximately 85% recorded once. The sequencing sample was made of PBMCs or T cells enriched from blood (not recorded which). All receptors come from a woman aged 50 to 65 who had recovered from COVID-19. CDR3s include the opening cysteine and the closing phenylalanine or tryptophan. The order of the fields is CDR3 length, clone size, D gene, J gene, V gene, CDR3 DNA, CDR3 protein. The D gene is left open where the match is weak. The size field is filled for only some rows; it gives once, few, many or a size class.

len: 17
abundance: .
d_gene: .
j_gene: TRBJ1-5
v_gene: TRBV3-1/TRBV3-2
CDR3nt: TGTGCCAGCAGCCAAGCTTCCCCTCGCGGGGGAAGACAGCCCCAGCATTTT
CDR3aa: CASSQASPRGGRQPQHF

len: 15
abundance: .
d_gene: TRBD2
j_gene: TRBJ2-7
v_gene: TRBV10-2
CDR3nt: TGCGCCAGCAGTGAGACTAGCGGGGGCTCCTACGAGCAGTACTTC
CDR3aa: CASSETSGGSYEQYF

len: 19
abundance: .
d_gene: TRBD1
j_gene: TRBJ1-3
v_gene: TRBV28
CDR3nt: TGTGCCAGCACCCACCTCCGGGACAGAATCTCGAGCTCTGGAAACACCATATATTTT
CDR3aa: CASTHLRDRISSSGNTIYF

len: 14
abundance: once
d_gene: .
j_gene: TRBJ1-1
v_gene: TRBV5-1
CDR3nt: TGCGCCAGCAGTTCGCCTGGAGAGAACACTGAAGCTTTCTTT
CDR3aa: CASSSPGENTEAFF

len: 14
abundance: .
d_gene: TRBD1
j_gene: TRBJ1-2
v_gene: TRBV6-2/TRBV6-3
CDR3nt: TGTGCCAGCAGTTCTCGGGACAGGGGATTTGGCTACACCTTC
CDR3aa: CASSSRDRGFGYTF

len: 16
abundance: .
d_gene: .
j_gene: TRBJ1-6
v_gene: TRBV2
CDR3nt: TGTGCCAGCAGTGAAGTACCGAGCTCCTATAATTCACCCCTCCACTTT
CDR3aa: CASSEVPSSYNSPLHF

len: 14
abundance: once
d_gene: .
j_gene: TRBJ1-3
v_gene: TRBV5-6
CDR3nt: TGTGCCAGCAGCTGGATATCGGGGGGAAACACCATATATTTT
CDR3aa: CASSWISGGNTIYF

len: 15
abundance: .
d_gene: .
j_gene: TRBJ2-7
v_gene: TRBV28
CDR3nt: TGTGCCAGCAGTTCACGGTACAGTAGATCCTACGAGCAGTACTTC
CDR3aa: CASSSRYSRSYEQYF

len: 14
abundance: .
d_gene: .
j_gene: TRBJ2-3
v_gene: TRBV27
CDR3nt: TGTGCCAGCAGTGGACTGGCTGACACAGATACGCAGTATTTT
CDR3aa: CASSGLADTDTQYF

len: 14
abundance: few
d_gene: TRBD1
j_gene: TRBJ1-5
v_gene: TRBV27
CDR3nt: TGTGCCAGCGGACCGACAGGGTGGAATCAGCCCCAGCATTTT
CDR3aa: CASGPTGWNQPQHF

len: 14
abundance: .
d_gene: .
j_gene: TRBJ2-7
v_gene: TRBV5-1
CDR3nt: TGCGCCAGCAGCTTGGATACACAATCCTACGAGCAGTACTTC
CDR3aa: CASSLDTQSYEQYF

len: 15
abundance: .
d_gene: TRBD1
j_gene: TRBJ1-2
v_gene: TRBV25-1
CDR3nt: TGTGCCAGCGGAGAGGACAGGGGACAGGCTAAAGGCTACACCTTC
CDR3aa: CASGEDRGQAKGYTF

len: 16
abundance: .
d_gene: TRBD2
j_gene: TRBJ2-3
v_gene: TRBV7-9
CDR3nt: TGTGCCAGCAGCTTTCTCACTAGCGGTGGCACAGATACGCAGTATTTT
CDR3aa: CASSFLTSGGTDTQYF

len: 13
abundance: .
d_gene: .
j_gene: TRBJ2-7
v_gene: TRBV6-5
CDR3nt: TGTGCCAGCAGTTCGTTGGGGAGCTACGAGCAGTACTTC
CDR3aa: CASSSLGSYEQYF

len: 15
abundance: .
d_gene: TRBD1
j_gene: TRBJ2-7
v_gene: TRBV18
CDR3nt: TGTGCCAGCTCACCACGGGGGACAGAGTCCTACGAGCAGTACTTC
CDR3aa: CASSPRGTESYEQYF

len: 16
abundance: few
d_gene: .
j_gene: TRBJ2-1
v_gene: TRBV27
CDR3nt: TGTGCCAGCGGTAATGAGTTAGCGGACTCCTACAATGAGCAGTTCTTC
CDR3aa: CASGNELADSYNEQFF

len: 15
abundance: once
d_gene: TRBD2
j_gene: TRBJ2-1
v_gene: TRBV2
CDR3nt: TGTGCCAGCAGTTTAGCGGGAGCTCCCTACAATGAGCAGTTCTTC
CDR3aa: CASSLAGAPYNEQFF

len: 14
abundance: .
d_gene: .
j_gene: TRBJ2-5
v_gene: TRBV5-1
CDR3nt: TGCGCCAGCAGCTTGGGGCTAGTGCAAGAGACCCAGTACTTC
CDR3aa: CASSLGLVQETQYF

len: 15
abundance: .
d_gene: .
j_gene: TRBJ1-5
v_gene: TRBV19
CDR3nt: TGTGCCAGTAGCACAGGGTCTCGGGACAATCAGCCCCAGCATTTT
CDR3aa: CASSTGSRDNQPQHF

len: 15
abundance: few
d_gene: .
j_gene: TRBJ2-1
v_gene: TRBV4-1
CDR3nt: TGCGCCAGCAGCCAAGTCGGGGCAGGGGACAATGAGCAGTTCTTC
CDR3aa: CASSQVGAGDNEQFF

len: 16
abundance: .
d_gene: TRBD1
j_gene: TRBJ2-1
v_gene: TRBV2
CDR3nt: TGTGCCAGCAGTGAAGCCCTTGGACAGGGCCACAATGAGCAGTTCTTC
CDR3aa: CASSEALGQGHNEQFF

len: 13
abundance: .
d_gene: .
j_gene: TRBJ2-2
v_gene: TRBV4-2
CDR3nt: TGTGCCAGCAGCCAAGAAGTAGCCGGGGAGCTGTTTTTT
CDR3aa: CASSQEVAGELFF

len: 17
abundance: few
d_gene: TRBD1
j_gene: TRBJ1-1
v_gene: TRBV5-1
CDR3nt: TGCGCCAGCAGTTTTAGGTTCAGGGGGCGATTGAACACTGAAGCTTTCTTT
CDR3aa: CASSFRFRGRLNTEAFF

len: 14
abundance: .
d_gene: .
j_gene: TRBJ1-2
v_gene: TRBV25-1
CDR3nt: TGTGCCAGCAGTGAAACAGGGACGCGCTATGGCTACACCTTC
CDR3aa: CASSETGTRYGYTF

len: 13
abundance: .
d_gene: TRBD1
j_gene: TRBJ1-2
v_gene: TRBV30
CDR3nt: TGTGCCTGGAGTGTACTGACAGGGACTGGCTACACCTTC
CDR3aa: CAWSVLTGTGYTF

len: 15
abundance: .
d_gene: .
j_gene: TRBJ2-1
v_gene: TRBV27
CDR3nt: TGTGCCAGCAGTTTTAGACTAACCTCCTACAATGAGCAGTTCTTC
CDR3aa: CASSFRLTSYNEQFF

len: 17
abundance: .
d_gene: .
j_gene: TRBJ1-6
v_gene: TRBV19
CDR3nt: TGTGCCAGTAGTATGGGAGTTGGAGGAAAAAGTAATTCACCCCTCCACTTT
CDR3aa: CASSMGVGGKSNSPLHF

len: 14
abundance: .
d_gene: TRBD1
j_gene: TRBJ1-2
v_gene: TRBV5-1
CDR3nt: TGCGCCAGCAGCTTGGGAGGGACAGGGGATGGCTACACCTTC
CDR3aa: CASSLGGTGDGYTF

len: 17
abundance: .
d_gene: TRBD2
j_gene: TRBJ2-1
v_gene: TRBV2
CDR3nt: TGTGCCAGCAGTGGGAGGTTCTCTAGCGGGAGATCAAATGAGCAGTTCTTC
CDR3aa: CASSGRFSSGRSNEQFF

len: 14
abundance: .
d_gene: .
j_gene: TRBJ2-3
v_gene: TRBV15
CDR3nt: TGTGCCACCCAGGGACATTCCCTCACAGATACGCAGTATTTT
CDR3aa: CATQGHSLTDTQYF

len: 16
abundance: .
d_gene: .
j_gene: TRBJ2-3
v_gene: TRBV25-1
CDR3nt: TGTGCCAGCACTCTGGGGCAGGATGATCGGACAGATACGCAGTATTTT
CDR3aa: CASTLGQDDRTDTQYF

len: 15
abundance: once
d_gene: .
j_gene: TRBJ1-5
v_gene: TRBV5-1
CDR3nt: TGCGCCAGCAGCCCCTTCGGGAATAGCAATCAGCCCCAGCATTTT
CDR3aa: CASSPFGNSNQPQHF

len: 18
abundance: .
d_gene: TRBD1
j_gene: TRBJ2-6
v_gene: TRBV11-2
CDR3nt: TGTGCCAGCAGCTTAGATCCCACAGGGGGCTCTGGGGCCAACGTCCTGACTTTC
CDR3aa: CASSLDPTGGSGANVLTF

len: 13
abundance: .
d_gene: .
j_gene: TRBJ2-5
v_gene: TRBV10-3
CDR3nt: TGTGCCATCAGAGGTGTAGGAGGAGAGACCCAGTACTTC
CDR3aa: CAIRGVGGETQYF

len: 14
abundance: .
d_gene: .
j_gene: TRBJ2-1
v_gene: TRBV3-1/TRBV3-2
CDR3nt: TGTGCCAGCAGCCCCTTAGGTAGCGGTCCAAAGAGGATCTTC
CDR3aa: CASSPLGSGPKRIF

len: 14
abundance: .
d_gene: TRBD1
j_gene: TRBJ2-7
v_gene: TRBV2
CDR3nt: TGTGCCAGCAGTGAAGGGACAGGGGCGCACGAGCAGTACTTC
CDR3aa: CASSEGTGAHEQYF